This TCR beta chain was documented in a study of blood T cell repertoires in COVID-19. About the study: Researchers got acute and convalescent COVID-19 samples from the United States, Italy and Spain.

Participants' reported clinical history set cohort assignment. It was within 2 weeks before study entry that exposed participants met a COVID-19 case. The V gene end was trimmed by 6 bases and the J gene end by 6 bases; junction bases not matched to a gene: 13. The CDR3 covers 16 residues. Germline CDR1 is MNHEY and CDR2 is SVGEGT. The data were produced by immunoSEQ multiplex PCR, yet TCRdb's version contains in-frame clones alone and is incomplete. The profile covers 200,000 to 300,000 clones, with around 82% appearing a single time and about 3.9% taken by the ten largest. The chain joins TRBV6-2 or TRBV6-3 to TRBJ2-3; TRBD2 agrees at 9 bases. What was sequenced was PBMCs or T cells enriched from blood (not recorded which). The origin of this receptor is a woman between 35 and 50 years old who had been exposed to COVID-19. The CDR3 here is CASSNPGLAYGDTQYF. The CDR3, as DNA: TGTGCCAGCAGCAACCCGGGACTAGCTTACGGGGATACGCAGTATTTT.